Below are 18 T cell receptor beta chains sequenced from a single sample in a study of T cell changes during pregnancy in multiple sclerosis. Produced via immunoSEQ multiplex PCR; TCRdb's table is partial and in-frame only. The sample has under 80,000 clones; around 90% are singletons. Sequenced material: CD4+ T cells from peripheral blood mononuclear cells, taken in the second trimester of pregnancy. These receptors were taken from a female donor with multiple sclerosis, enrolled in a pregnancy study.

The chain employs TRBV7-9 and TRBJ1-1; 8 bases are shared with TRBD1. The V gene's germline CDR1 is SEHNR and CDR2 FQNEAQ (reference sequence). This CDR3 is built from 15 residues. Trimming at V came to 4 bases and at J to 10 bases, leaving 14 bases not matched to a gene. The CDR3 DNA follows: TGTGCCAGCAGCTCCTCGTCGGGACAGGCGGTGGGAGCTTTCTTT. Encoded protein: CASSSSSGQAVGAFF. Drawing the rest from reference TRBV7-9 and TRBJ1-1, the complete variable domain is DTGVSQNPRHKITKRGQNVTFRCDPISEHNRLYWYRQTLGQGPEFLTYFQNEAQLEKSRLLSDRFSAERPKGSFSTLEIQRTEQGDSAMYLCASSSSSGQAVGAFFGQGTRLTVV.

The chain recombines TRBV5-1 with TRBJ2-5, with a tentative D call TRBD2 (6 bases). V lost 3 bases and J 2 bases, leaving 11 bases between the germline ends. The CDR3 is made up of 14 amino acids. Germline V gives CDR1 SGHRS, CDR2 YFSETQ. CDR3 nucleotides: TGCGCCAGCAGCTGGCGTGGGGGGCAAGAGACCCAGTACTTC. Its protein is CASSWRGGQETQYF. The full variable domain, completed using reference TRBV5-1 and TRBJ2-5, is KAGVTQTPRYLIKTRGQQVTLSCSPISGHRSVSWYQQTPGQGLQFLFEYFSETQRNKGNFPGRFSGRQFSNSRSEMNVSTLELGDSALYLCASSWRGGQETQYFGPGTRLLVL.

The chain carries TRBV27 and TRBJ1-6; 8 positions match TRBD1. Germline trimming cut 4 bases from V and 10 bases from J; bases unmatched to any gene: 0. CDR3 length equals 12 residues. Germline values: CDR1 MNHEY, CDR2 SMNVEV (reference sequence). The CDR3 sequence: CASSYRGSPLHF. CDR3 coding DNA: TGTGCCAGCAGTTACAGGGGGTCACCCCTCCACTTT.

This sequence joins TRBV18 and TRBJ1-1, with 12 bases that match TRBD1. Per the germline V gene, CDR1 is KGHSH and CDR2 is LQKENI. The CDR3 is 14 amino acids. V shed 0 bases and J 10 bases; nucleotides not matched to a gene: 3. The CDR3 sequence: CASSPPGQGAAAFF. The CDR3 nucleotides read TGTGCCAGCTCACCACCGGGACAGGGGGCGGCAGCTTTCTTT.

This chain's CDR3 is CASSLPGTSGSMNEQFF. The CDR3 DNA is TGCGCCAGCAGCCTCCCCGGGACTAGCGGGAGTATGAATGAGCAGTTCTTC. The chain uses TRBV5-1 and TRBJ2-1, with 14 positions matching TRBD2. Per germline, CDR1 SGHRS and CDR2 YFSETQ. The CDR3 runs 17 residues. V dropped 4 bases and J dropped 7; count of bases not matched to a gene: 10.

A word on this clone: In the same sample, other DNA sequences code for this CDR3. The DNA of the CDR3 is TGTGCCAGTAGTATAAACGGGGGAAACATTCAGTACTTC. Its translation is CASSINGGNIQYF. The chain uses TRBV19 and TRBJ2-4; D perhaps matches TRBD2 (6 bases). Trimming removed 2 bases at V and 6 bases at J, with 8 bases between. CDR3 length: 13 residues. The germline V gene has CDR1 LNHDA and CDR2 SQIVND (reference sequence).

This chain connects TRBV2 to TRBJ1-6; D may be TRBD1 (5 bases). The V and J ends lost 7 bases and 8 bases respectively, with 18 bases between them. CDR3 length equals 15 residues. In germline, CDR1 is SNHLY, CDR2 FYNNEI. This CDR3 is CASKAGNPSDSPLHF. As DNA, the CDR3 is TGTGCCAGCAAGGCAGGGAACCCCTCAGATTCACCCCTCCACTTT.

The sample holds one count of this clone. The chain couples TRBV15 to TRBJ1-1; D might be TRBD1 (5 bases). The germline gives CDR1 LNHNV, CDR2 YYDKDF (reference sequence). V shed 5 bases and J shed 2 bases, with 15 bases lying between them. This CDR3 has 15 amino acids. The CDR3: CATSAGNGPNTEAFF. The CDR3 DNA sequence: TGTGCCACCAGCGCAGGGAATGGGCCCAACACTGAAGCTTTCTTT.

The chain links TRBV6-6 to TRBJ1-6, with TRBD1 as a possible D gene (5 bases). Between the trimmed V and J ends, which lost 2 bases and 7 bases, there was a span of 9 bases. The CDR3 has 14 amino acids. Germline V gene sequence: CDR1 MNHNY, CDR2 SVGAGI (reference sequence). The CDR3 region has the DNA TGTGCCAGCAGTTACATCGCAGGGAATTCACCCCTCCACTTT. Its protein is CASSYIAGNSPLHF.

The chain combines TRBV6-6 with TRBJ1-5; 7 bases fit TRBD1. CDR3 size: 15 residues. Germline values: CDR1 MNHNY, CDR2 SVGAGI (reference sequence). Losses at the gene ends were 2 bases for V and 0 bases for J; bases not matched to a gene: 1. The DNA of the CDR3 is TGTGCCAGCAGTTACGGGACAGCTAGCAATCAGCCCCAGCATTTT. Its translation is CASSYGTASNQPQHF.

The chain joins TRBV5-1 to TRBJ2-2; D is unclear. Trimming stripped 4 bases from V and 3 bases from J, with 4 bases between. Germline loops: CDR1 SGHRS, CDR2 YFSETQ. The length of the CDR3 is 12 residues. The CDR3 DNA sequence: TGCGCCAGCAGCCCCTACACCGGGGAGCTGTTTTTT. Translating gives CASSPYTGELFF.

V gene TRBV7-2 combines with J gene TRBJ1-3; possible D gene TRBD1, 6 bases. Trimming shortened V by 5 bases and J by 0 bases, and 11 bases separated the two germline ends. CDR1 SGHTA and CDR2 FQGNSA come from the germline V gene. The CDR3 has 15 residues. The CDR3 reads CASSTRQDSGNTIYF. The DNA of the CDR3 is TGTGCCAGCAGCACACGACAGGACTCTGGAAACACCATATATTTT.

The V call is TRBV7-9, the J call TRBJ1-1; 10 nucleotides align to TRBD1. V shed 5 bases, J shed 6 bases, and the junction held 6 bases outside the gene matches. The CDR3 totals 14 residues. CDR1 is SEHNR and CDR2 is FQNEAQ in the germline V gene (reference sequence). This chain's CDR3 is CASSPDRGRPEAFF. The CDR3 region has the DNA TGTGCCAGCAGCCCCGACAGGGGGCGGCCTGAAGCTTTCTTT.

The chain carries TRBV30 and TRBJ1-2, with a tentative D call TRBD1 (6 bases). With 6 bases removed from V and 8 bases from J, the gap between germline ends came to 13 bases. The germline V gene has CDR1 GTSNPN and CDR2 SVGIG (reference sequence). CDR3 size: 11 residues. CDR3 protein: CACRTGTGYTF. The CDR3 nucleotides are TGTGCCTGTAGAACAGGGACCGGCTACACCTTC.

The genes are TRBV5-1 and TRBJ2-1, with 11 bases that match TRBD2. The CDR3 spans 16 residues. Germline assignment: CDR1 SGHRS and CDR2 YFSETQ. The ends lost 4 bases at V and 4 bases at J; junction bases unmatched: 7. The DNA for the CDR3 is TGCGCCAGCAGCCCGAGGGGGACTAGCGGATACAATGAGCAGTTCTTC. It specifies CASSPRGTSGYNEQFF.

The chain joins TRBV27 to TRBJ2-7; possible D gene TRBD2, 5 bases. The germline CDR1 and CDR2 sequences are MNHEY and SMNVEV (reference sequence). The CDR3 contains 16 residues. Between the trimmed V and J ends, which lost 1 base and 0 bases, there was a span of 13 bases. CDR3 sequence (DNA): TGTGCCAGCAGTTTATTCCCAGCGGCGAACTCCTACGAGCAGTACTTC. Protein product: CASSLFPAANSYEQYF.

The gene calls are TRBV12-5 and TRBJ1-1; D is uncertain. Germline V gene lookup returns CDR1 LGHNT and CDR2 FRNRAP. V was pared by 7 bases and J by 11 bases, with 17 bases between. CDR3 size: 12 residues. The CDR3, as DNA: TGTGCTAGTGCCTTCTCGGCCTCCGGGGCTTTCTTT. It yields the protein CASAFSASGAFF.

Notes on this clone: The sample holds other DNA sequences that translate to the same CDR3. V is TRBV10-3 and J is TRBJ2-5; tentative D call: TRBD1 (5 bases). CDR3 length equals 13 residues. V lost 2 bases and J lost 2, with 6 bases in between. CDR1 ENHRY and CDR2 SYGVKD come from the germline V gene. CDR3 protein: CAISETGQETQYF. CDR3 sequence (DNA): TGTGCCATCAGTGAGACAGGACAAGAGACCCAGTACTTC.